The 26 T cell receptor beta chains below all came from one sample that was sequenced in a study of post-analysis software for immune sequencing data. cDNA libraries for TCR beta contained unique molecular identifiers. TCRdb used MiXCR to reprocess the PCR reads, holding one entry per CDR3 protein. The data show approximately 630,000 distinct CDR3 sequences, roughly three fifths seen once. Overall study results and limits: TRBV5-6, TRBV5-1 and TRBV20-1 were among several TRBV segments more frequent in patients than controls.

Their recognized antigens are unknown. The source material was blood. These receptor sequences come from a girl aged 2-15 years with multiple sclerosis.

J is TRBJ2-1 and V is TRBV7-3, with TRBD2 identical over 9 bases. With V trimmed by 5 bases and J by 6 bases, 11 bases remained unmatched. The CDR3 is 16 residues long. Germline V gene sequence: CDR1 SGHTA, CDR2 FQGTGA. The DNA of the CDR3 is TGTGCCAGCAGCGCGCATAGCGGGAGATCGGTCAATGAGCAGTTCTTC. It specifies CASSAHSGRSVNEQFF.

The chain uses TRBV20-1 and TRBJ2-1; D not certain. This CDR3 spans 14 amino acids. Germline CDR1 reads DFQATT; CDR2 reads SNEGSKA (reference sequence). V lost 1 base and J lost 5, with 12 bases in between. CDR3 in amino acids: CSARGLVGHNEQFF. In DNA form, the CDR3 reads TGCAGTGCTAGAGGGCTAGTAGGCCACAATGAGCAGTTCTTC.

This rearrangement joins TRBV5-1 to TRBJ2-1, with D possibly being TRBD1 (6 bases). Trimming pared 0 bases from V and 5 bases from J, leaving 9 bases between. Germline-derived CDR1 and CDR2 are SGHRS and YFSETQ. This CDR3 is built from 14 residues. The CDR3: CASSLGTEHNEQFF. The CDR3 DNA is TGCGCCAGCAGCTTGGGGACAGAGCACAATGAGCAGTTCTTC.

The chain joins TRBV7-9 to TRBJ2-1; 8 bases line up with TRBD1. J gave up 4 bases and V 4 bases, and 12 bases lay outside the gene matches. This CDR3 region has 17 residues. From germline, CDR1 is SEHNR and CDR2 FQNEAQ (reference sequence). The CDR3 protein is CASSSPKDRATYNEQFF. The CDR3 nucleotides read TGTGCCAGCAGCTCCCCTAAGGACAGGGCCACATACAATGAGCAGTTCTTC. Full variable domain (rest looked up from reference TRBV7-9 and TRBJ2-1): DTGVSQNPRHKITKRGQNVTFRCDPISEHNRLYWYRQTLGQGPEFLTYFQNEAQLEKSRLLSDRFSAERPKGSFSTLEIQRTEQGDSAMYLCASSSPKDRATYNEQFFGPGTRLTVL.

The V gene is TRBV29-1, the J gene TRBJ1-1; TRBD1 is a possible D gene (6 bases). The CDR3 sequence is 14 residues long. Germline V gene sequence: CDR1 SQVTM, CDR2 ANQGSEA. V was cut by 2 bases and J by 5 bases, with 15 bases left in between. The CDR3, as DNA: TGCAGCGTTGAAATTGGGGGGGCGCGGACTGAAGCTTTCTTT. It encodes CSVEIGGARTEAFF. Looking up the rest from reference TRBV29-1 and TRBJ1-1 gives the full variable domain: SAVISQKPSRDICQRGTSLTIQCQVDSQVTMMFWYRQQPGQSLTLIATANQGSEATYESGFVIDKFPISRPNLTFSTLTVSNMSPEDSSIYLCSVEIGGARTEAFFGQGTRLTVV.

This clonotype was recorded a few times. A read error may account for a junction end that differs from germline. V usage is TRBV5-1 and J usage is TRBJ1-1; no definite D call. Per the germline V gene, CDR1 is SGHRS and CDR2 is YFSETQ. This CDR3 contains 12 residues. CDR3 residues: CASSLVDTEAFF. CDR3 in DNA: TGTGCCAGCAGCTTAGTGGACACTGAAGCTTTCTTT.

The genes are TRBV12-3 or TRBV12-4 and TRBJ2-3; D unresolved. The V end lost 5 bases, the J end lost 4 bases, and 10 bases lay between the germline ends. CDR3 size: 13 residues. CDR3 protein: CASSLVIADTQYF. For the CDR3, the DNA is TGTGCCAGCAGTCTAGTGATAGCAGATACGCAGTATTTT.

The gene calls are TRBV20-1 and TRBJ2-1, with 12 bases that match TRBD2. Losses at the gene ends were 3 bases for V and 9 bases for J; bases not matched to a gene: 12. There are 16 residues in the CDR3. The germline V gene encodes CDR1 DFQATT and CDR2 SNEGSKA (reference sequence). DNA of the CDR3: TGCAGTGCTAGTAATCTAGCGGGAGGGTTTCGCGGTGAGCAGTTCTTC. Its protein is CSASNLAGGFRGEQFF.

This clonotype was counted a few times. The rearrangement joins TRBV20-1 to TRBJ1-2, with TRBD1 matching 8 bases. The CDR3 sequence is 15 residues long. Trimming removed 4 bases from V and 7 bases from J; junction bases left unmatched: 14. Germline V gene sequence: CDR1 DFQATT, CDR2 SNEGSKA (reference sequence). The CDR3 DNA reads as TGCAGTGCTATACTTGGACAGGGCGAAGAAGGTGGCTACACCTTC. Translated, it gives CSAILGQGEEGGYTF.

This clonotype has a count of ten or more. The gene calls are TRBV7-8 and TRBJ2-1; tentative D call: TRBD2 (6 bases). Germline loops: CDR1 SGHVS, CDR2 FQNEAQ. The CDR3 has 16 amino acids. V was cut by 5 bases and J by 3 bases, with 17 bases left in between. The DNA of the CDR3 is TGTGCCAGCAGCCTGGGGGGTGGGAACTTCTACAATGAGCAGTTCTTC. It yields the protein CASSLGGGNFYNEQFF. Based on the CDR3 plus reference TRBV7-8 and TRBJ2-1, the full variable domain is GAGVSQSPRYKVAKRGQDVALRCDPISGHVSLFWYQQALGQGPEFLTYFQNEAQLDKSGLPSDRFFAERPEGSVSTLKIQRTQQEDSAVYLCASSLGGGNFYNEQFFGPGTRLTVL.

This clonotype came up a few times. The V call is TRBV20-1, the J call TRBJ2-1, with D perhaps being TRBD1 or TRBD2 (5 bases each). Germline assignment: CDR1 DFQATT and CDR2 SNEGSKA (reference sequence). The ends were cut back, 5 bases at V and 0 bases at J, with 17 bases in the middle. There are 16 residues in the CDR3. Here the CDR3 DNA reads TGCAGTGCTGTGGCCGGGACCCAGAGCTCCTACAATGAGCAGTTCTTC. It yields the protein CSAVAGTQSSYNEQFF.

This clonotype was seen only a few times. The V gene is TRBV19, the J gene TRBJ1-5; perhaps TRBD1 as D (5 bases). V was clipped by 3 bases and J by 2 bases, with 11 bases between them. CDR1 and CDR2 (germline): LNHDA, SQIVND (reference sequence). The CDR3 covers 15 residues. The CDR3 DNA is TGTGCCAGTAGTATGGGCGGCAGGGGCAATCAGCCCCAGCATTTT. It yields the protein CASSMGGRGNQPQHF.

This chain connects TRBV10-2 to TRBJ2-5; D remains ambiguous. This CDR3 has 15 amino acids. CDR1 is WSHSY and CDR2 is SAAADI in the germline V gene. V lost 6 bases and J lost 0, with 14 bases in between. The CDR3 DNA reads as TGCGCCAGCAGATCGACGACGGCCAACCAAGAGACCCAGTACTTC. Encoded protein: CASRSTTANQETQYF.

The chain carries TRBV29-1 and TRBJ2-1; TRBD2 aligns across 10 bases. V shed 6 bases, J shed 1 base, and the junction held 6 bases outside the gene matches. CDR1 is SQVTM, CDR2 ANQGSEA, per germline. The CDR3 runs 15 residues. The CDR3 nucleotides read TGCAGCGTCCCAGGACTAGCGGCTTCCTACAATGAGCAGTTCTTC. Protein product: CSVPGLAASYNEQFF.

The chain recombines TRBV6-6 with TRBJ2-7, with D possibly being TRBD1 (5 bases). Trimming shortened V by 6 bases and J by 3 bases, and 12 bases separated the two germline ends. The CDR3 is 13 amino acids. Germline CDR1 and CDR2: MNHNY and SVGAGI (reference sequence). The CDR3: CASSPGSDYEQYF. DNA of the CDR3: TGTGCCAGCAGCCCAGGGTCTGACTACGAGCAGTACTTC.

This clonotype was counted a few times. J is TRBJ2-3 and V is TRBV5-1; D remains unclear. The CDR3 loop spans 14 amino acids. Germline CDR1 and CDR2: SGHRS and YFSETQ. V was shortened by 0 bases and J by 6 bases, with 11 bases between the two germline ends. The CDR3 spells CASSLGESEDTQYF. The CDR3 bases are TGCGCCAGCAGCTTGGGGGAAAGTGAGGATACGCAGTATTTT.

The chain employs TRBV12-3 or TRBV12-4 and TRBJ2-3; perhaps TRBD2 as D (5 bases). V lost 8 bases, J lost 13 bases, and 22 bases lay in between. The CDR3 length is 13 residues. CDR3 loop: CASLDLSTDAEYF. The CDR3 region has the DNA TGTGCCAGCCTGGACTTAAGCACAGATGCGGAGTATTTT.

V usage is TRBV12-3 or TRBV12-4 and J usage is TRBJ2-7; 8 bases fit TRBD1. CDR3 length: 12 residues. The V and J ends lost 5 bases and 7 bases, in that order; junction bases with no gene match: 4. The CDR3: CASSQGAGEQYF. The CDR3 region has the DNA TGTGCCAGCAGTCAGGGGGCTGGAGAGCAGTACTTC.

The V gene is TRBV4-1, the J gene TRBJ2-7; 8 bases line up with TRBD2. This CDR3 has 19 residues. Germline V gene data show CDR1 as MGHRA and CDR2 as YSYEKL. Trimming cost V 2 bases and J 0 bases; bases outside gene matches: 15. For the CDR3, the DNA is TGCGCCAGCAGCCAAAGTCGCGGGAGGCCCGGAAAGCCCTCCTACGAGCAGTACTTC. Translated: CASSQSRGRPGKPSYEQYF.

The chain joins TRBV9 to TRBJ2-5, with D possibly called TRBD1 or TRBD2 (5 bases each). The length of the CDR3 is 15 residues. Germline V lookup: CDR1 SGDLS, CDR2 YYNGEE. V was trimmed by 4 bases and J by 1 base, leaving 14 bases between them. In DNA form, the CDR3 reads TGTGCCAGCAGCCCCCGGGGACGGCCCCAAGAGACCCAGTACTTC. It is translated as CASSPRGRPQETQYF.

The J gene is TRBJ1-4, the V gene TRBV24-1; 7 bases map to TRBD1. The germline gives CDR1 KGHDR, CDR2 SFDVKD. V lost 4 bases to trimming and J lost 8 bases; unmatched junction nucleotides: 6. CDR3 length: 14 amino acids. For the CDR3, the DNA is TGTGCCACCAGTGAGTCGGGACAGCGAGAAAAACTGTTTTTT. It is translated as CATSESGQREKLFF.

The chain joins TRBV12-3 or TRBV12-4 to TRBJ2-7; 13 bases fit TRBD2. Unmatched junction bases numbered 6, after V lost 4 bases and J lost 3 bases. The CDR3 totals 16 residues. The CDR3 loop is CASSSQTSGRLYEQYF. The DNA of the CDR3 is TGTGCCAGCAGTTCTCAGACTAGCGGGAGGCTCTACGAGCAGTACTTC.

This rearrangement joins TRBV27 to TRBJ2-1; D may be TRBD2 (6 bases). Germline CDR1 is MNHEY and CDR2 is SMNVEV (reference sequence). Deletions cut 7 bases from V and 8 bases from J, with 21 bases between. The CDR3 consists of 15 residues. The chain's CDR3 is CASNPGVSALDEQFF. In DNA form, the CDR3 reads TGTGCCAGCAACCCGGGGGTGTCAGCACTGGATGAGCAGTTCTTC.

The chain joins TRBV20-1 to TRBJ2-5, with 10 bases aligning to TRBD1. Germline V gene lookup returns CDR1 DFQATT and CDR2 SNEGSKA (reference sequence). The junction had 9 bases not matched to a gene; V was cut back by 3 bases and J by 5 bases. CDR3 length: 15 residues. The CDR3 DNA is TGCAGTGCTAGGTCACGACAGGGGGCAGGGGAGACCCAGTACTTC. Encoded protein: CSARSRQGAGETQYF.

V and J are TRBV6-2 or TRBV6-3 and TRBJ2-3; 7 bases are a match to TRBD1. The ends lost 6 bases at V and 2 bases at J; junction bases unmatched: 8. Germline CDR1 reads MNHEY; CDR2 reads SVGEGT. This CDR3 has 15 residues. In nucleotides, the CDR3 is TGTGCCAGCAGCAAGGGACAGTTGTTCACAGATACGCAGTATTTT. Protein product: CASSKGQLFTDTQYF.

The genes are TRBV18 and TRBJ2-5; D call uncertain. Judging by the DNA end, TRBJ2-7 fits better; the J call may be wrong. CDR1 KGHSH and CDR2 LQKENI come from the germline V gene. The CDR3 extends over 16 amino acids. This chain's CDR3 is CASSPQVGAATYEQYF. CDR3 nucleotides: TGTGCCAGCTCCCCCCAGGTGGGCGCGGCAACCTACGAGCAGTACTTC.